Below, 10 T cell receptor beta chains from the same sample are listed, as sequenced in a study of CD8+ T cells in alopecia areata. Investigators isolated RNA and reverse transcribed it into cDNA to act as the sequencing template. The protocol was immunoSEQ multiplex PCR, while the TCRdb copy is restricted to in-frame clones and leaves out a portion. The sample has 150,000 or so clones; roughly 58% are singletons. Specified treatment: oral pan-JAK inhibitor, 5-10 mg twice daily. Sequencing was performed on CD4+ T cells sorted from blood, taken at approximately week 56, from a patient treated with tofacitinib. These receptors originate from a human donor with alopecia areata.

This rearrangement joins TRBV2 to TRBJ2-5; D remains ambiguous. Germline V gene sequence: CDR1 SNHLY, CDR2 FYNNEI. V was trimmed by 8 bases and J by 5 bases, leaving 12 bases between them. This CDR3 contains 12 residues. Here the CDR3 reads CASLGPKETQYF. The CDR3 region has the DNA TGTGCCAGCCTTGGACCCAAGGAGACCCAGTACTTC.

This chain connects TRBV2 to TRBJ1-2; no definite D call. The germline V and J ends were trimmed by 6 bases and 4 bases, with 9 bases remaining between them. Germline V gene sequence: CDR1 SNHLY, CDR2 FYNNEI. CDR3 size: 12 residues. CDR3 residues: CASSSGRYGYTF. The CDR3 DNA follows: TGTGCCAGCAGCTCCGGGCGCTATGGCTACACCTTC. Full variable domain (missing parts from reference TRBV2 and TRBJ1-2): EPEVTQTPSHQVTQMGQEVILRCVPISNHLYFYWYRQILGQKVEFLVSFYNNEISEKSEIFDDQFSVERPDGSNFTLKIRSTKLEDSAMYFCASSSGRYGYTFGSGTRLTVV.

The gene calls are TRBV29-1 and TRBJ1-1; maybe TRBD1 (5 bases). CDR1 is SQVTM and CDR2 is ANQGSEA in the germline V gene. V was cut by 8 bases and J by 0 bases, with 19 bases left in between. This CDR3 has 15 amino acids. CDR3 amino acids: CSSGGAGRMNTEAFF. The DNA of the CDR3 is TGCAGCTCGGGAGGGGCAGGGAGGATGAACACTGAAGCTTTCTTT.

This clone occurred a few times. The rearrangement joins TRBV4-1 to TRBJ2-5; D uncertain. V lost 0 bases and J 4 bases, leaving 6 bases between the germline ends. This CDR3 is 13 amino acids long. CDR1 is MGHRA, CDR2 YSYEKL, per germline. CDR3 protein: CASSQDSVETQYF. The CDR3 DNA reads TGCGCCAGCAGCCAAGATTCAGTAGAGACCCAGTACTTC.

This chain joins TRBV11-1 and TRBJ1-2, with TRBD1 matching over 7 bases. Germline V CDR1 and CDR2: SGHAT, FQDESV (reference sequence). V lost 5 bases, J lost 5 bases, and 8 bases stayed unmatched. The CDR3 covers 14 residues. The CDR3 DNA reads as TGTGCCAGCAGCCAAGACAGGGTGCGGTATGGCTACACCTTC. This encodes CASSQDRVRYGYTF.

The V and J genes are TRBV27 and TRBJ1-6; D ambiguous. This CDR3 is built from 13 residues. Trimming pared 3 bases from V and 8 bases from J, leaving 8 bases between. Germline loops: CDR1 MNHEY, CDR2 SMNVEV (reference sequence). Here the CDR3 reads CASSFFPDSPLHF. CDR3 nucleotides: TGTGCCAGCAGTTTTTTCCCGGATTCACCCCTCCACTTT.

CDR3 amino acids: CASSPLSISGANVLTF. In DNA form, the CDR3 reads TGCGCCAGCAGCCCCCTTTCTATATCTGGGGCCAACGTCCTGACTTTC. This chain connects TRBV5-1 to TRBJ2-6; D unresolved. Trimming pared 4 bases from V and 1 base from J, leaving 12 bases between. The CDR3 covers 16 residues. Germline values: CDR1 SGHRS, CDR2 YFSETQ.

The CDR3 nucleotides read TGTGCCAGTAGCGGGAGCGGGGGGGCCACAGATACGCAGTATTTT. Translated: CASSGSGGATDTQYF. The chain is built from TRBV19 and TRBJ2-3; 10 nucleotides agree with TRBD2. The CDR3 sequence is 15 residues long. J lost 2 bases, V lost 6 bases, and 5 bases had no gene match. The germline CDR1 and CDR2 sequences are LNHDA and SQIVND (reference sequence).

The chain couples TRBV6-5 to TRBJ1-5; the match to TRBD1 covers 8 bases. The CDR3 is made up of 16 amino acids. CDR1 is MNHEY and CDR2 is SVGAGI in the germline V gene. J was trimmed by 4 bases and V by 2 bases; bases with no gene match: 7. The chain's CDR3 is CASSYEAWTGNQPQHF. CDR3 sequence (DNA): TGTGCCAGCAGTTACGAGGCCTGGACAGGGAATCAGCCCCAGCATTTT.

The chain uses TRBV9 and TRBJ2-1; TRBD1 might be the D (6 bases). CDR3 length: 15 amino acids. CDR1 is SGDLS and CDR2 is YYNGEE in the germline V gene. Trimming took 2 bases from V and 3 from J, leaving 12 bases between them. As DNA, the CDR3 is TGTGCCAGCAGCGTCGGGACAAGAGGCTACAATGAGCAGTTCTTC. Its protein is CASSVGTRGYNEQFF.